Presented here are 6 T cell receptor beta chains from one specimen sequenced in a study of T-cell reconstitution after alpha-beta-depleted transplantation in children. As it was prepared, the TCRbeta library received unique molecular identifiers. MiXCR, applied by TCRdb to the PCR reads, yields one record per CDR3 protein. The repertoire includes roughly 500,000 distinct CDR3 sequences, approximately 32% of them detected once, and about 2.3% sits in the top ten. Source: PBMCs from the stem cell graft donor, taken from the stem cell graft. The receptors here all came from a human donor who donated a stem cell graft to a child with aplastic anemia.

The CDR3, as DNA: TGCGCCAGCACGGCGGGAGACACCGGGGAGCTGTTTTTT. Translating it yields CASTAGDTGELFF. The V gene is TRBV5-1, the J gene TRBJ2-2; 7 nucleotides agree with TRBD2. Germline CDR1 SGHRS, CDR2 YFSETQ. This CDR3 is 13 amino acids long. Trimming took 6 bases from V and 3 from J; bases not matched to a gene: 2.

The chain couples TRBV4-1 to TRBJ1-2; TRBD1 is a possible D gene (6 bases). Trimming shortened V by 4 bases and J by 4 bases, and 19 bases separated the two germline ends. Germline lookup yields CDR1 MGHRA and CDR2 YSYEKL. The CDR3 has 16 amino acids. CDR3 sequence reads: CASSLKSPGAGYGYTF. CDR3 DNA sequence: TGCGCCAGCAGCCTCAAGTCGCCAGGGGCCGGCTATGGCTACACCTTC.

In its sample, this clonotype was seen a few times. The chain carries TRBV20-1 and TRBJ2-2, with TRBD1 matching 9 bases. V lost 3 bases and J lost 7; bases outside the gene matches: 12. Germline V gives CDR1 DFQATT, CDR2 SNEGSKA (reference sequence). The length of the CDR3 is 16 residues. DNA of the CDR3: TGCAGTGCTAGTAGCCCGGGACAGGGTAAAGACGGGGAGCTGTTTTTT. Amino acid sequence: CSASSPGQGKDGELFF.

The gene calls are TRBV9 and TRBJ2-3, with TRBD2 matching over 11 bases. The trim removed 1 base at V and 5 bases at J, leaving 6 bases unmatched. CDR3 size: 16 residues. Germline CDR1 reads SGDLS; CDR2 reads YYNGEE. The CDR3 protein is CASSVTSGSLRDTQYF. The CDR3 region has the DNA TGTGCCAGCAGCGTAACTAGCGGGAGCTTGAGAGATACGCAGTATTTT.

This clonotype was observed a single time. DNA of the CDR3: TGCAGCGTTCCGACAGGGGCGGGGACAGATACGCAGTATTTT. It translates to CSVPTGAGTDTQYF. V usage is TRBV29-1 and J usage is TRBJ2-3, with 8 bases fitting TRBD1. The CDR3 has 14 amino acids. The V gene end was trimmed by 5 bases and the J gene end by 3 bases; junction bases not matched to a gene: 7. Germline CDR1 and CDR2: SQVTM and ANQGSEA.

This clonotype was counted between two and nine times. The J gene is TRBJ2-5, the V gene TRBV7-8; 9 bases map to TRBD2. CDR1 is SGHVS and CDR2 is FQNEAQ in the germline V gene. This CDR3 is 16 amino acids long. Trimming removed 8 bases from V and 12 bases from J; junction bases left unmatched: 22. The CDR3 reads CASSSSGGLAEGSKYF. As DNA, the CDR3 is TGTGCCAGCTCCTCCAGCGGGGGGCTAGCGGAAGGTTCCAAGTACTTC.